This record covers a single T cell receptor beta chain. Its antigen is currently unknown. Timing groups of about 4 and about 12 weeks for second doses were pooled. The data were obtained in a study of T cell responses to AZD1222 COVID-19 vaccine. Study-wide results and caveats: The span of vaccine-associated CD4 TCRs extended across spike, with dominance at 160-218 and 743-854. It was only 6 or 7 AZD1222 recipients who were seropositive at baseline.

Produced via immunoSEQ multiplex PCR; TCRdb's table is partial and in-frame only. The data show roughly 120,000 clones, about 90% seen once. The CDR3 spans 15 residues. Germline CDR1 reads MNHEY; CDR2 reads SMNVEV (reference sequence). Trimming took off 4 bases at V and 8 bases at J, with 17 bases between the two ends. The V gene is TRBV27, the J gene TRBJ1-4, with D perhaps TRBD1 (5 bases). This receptor was obtained from an adult who received the AZD1222 COVID-19 vaccine. The starting material was peripheral blood, obtained 28 days after the second AZD1222 dose. This CDR3 reads CASSSLGAGVEKLFF. DNA of the CDR3: TGTGCCAGCAGTTCCCTCGGGGCGGGCGTGGAAAAACTGTTTTTT.